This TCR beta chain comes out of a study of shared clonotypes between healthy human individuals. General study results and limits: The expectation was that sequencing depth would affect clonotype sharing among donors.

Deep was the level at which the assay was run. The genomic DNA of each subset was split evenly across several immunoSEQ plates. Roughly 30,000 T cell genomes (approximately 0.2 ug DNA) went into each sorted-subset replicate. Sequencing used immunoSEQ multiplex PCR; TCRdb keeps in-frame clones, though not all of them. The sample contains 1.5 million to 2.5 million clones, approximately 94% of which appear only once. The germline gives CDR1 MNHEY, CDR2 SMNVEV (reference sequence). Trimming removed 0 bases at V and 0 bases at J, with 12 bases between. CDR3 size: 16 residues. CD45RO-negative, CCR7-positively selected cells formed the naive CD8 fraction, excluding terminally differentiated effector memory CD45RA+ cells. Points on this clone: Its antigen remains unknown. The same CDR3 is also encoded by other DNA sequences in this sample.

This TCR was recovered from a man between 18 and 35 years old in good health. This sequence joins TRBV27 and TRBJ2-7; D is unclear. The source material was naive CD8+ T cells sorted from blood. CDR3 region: CASSLSPGSSSYEQYF. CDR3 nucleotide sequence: TGTGCCAGCAGTTTATCCCCGGGCTCGAGCTCCTACGAGCAGTACTTC.